This is a list of T cell receptor beta chains from one sample in a study of Ad26.COV2.S vaccination and SARS-CoV-2 variants. This table comes from immunoSEQ multiplex PCR, and its TCRdb copy is limited to in-frame clones, with some not included. Of 200,000 to 250,000 clones in the sample, approximately 87% were seen once. The material sequenced was peripheral blood, taken in a trial of Ad26.COV2.S vaccine versus placebo. The origin of the receptors is a person between 18 and 65 years old who received the Ad26.COV2.S COVID-19 vaccine or a placebo. The CDR3 runs from the conserved cysteine through the conserved F or W. Fields, in order: V gene, clone size, J gene, D gene, CDR3 protein, CDR3 DNA. A D gene is named only where the DNA matches it firmly. Not all rows give a size; the values are once, few, many and, for expanded clones, a class.

V gene: TRBV6-5
clone size: -
J gene: TRBJ2-7
D gene: -
CDR3 protein: CASSYSTGVEQYF
CDR3 DNA: TGTGCCAGCAGTTACTCGACCGGGGTTGAGCAGTACTTC

V gene: TRBV5-4
clone size: -
J gene: TRBJ2-7
D gene: -
CDR3 protein: CASTATHHYEQYF
CDR3 DNA: TGTGCCAGCACCGCCACCCATCACTACGAGCAGTACTTC

V gene: TRBV7-2
clone size: -
J gene: TRBJ1-1
D gene: -
CDR3 protein: CASSLGFANTEAFF
CDR3 DNA: TGTGCCAGCAGCTTAGGGTTCGCGAACACTGAAGCTTTCTTT

V gene: TRBV11-2
clone size: -
J gene: TRBJ2-7
D gene: -
CDR3 protein: CASSLGVPYEQYF
CDR3 DNA: TGTGCCAGCAGCTTAGGCGTTCCCTACGAGCAGTACTTC

V gene: TRBV7-8
clone size: -
J gene: TRBJ1-6
D gene: -
CDR3 protein: CASSLLAAGNSPLHF
CDR3 DNA: TGTGCCAGCAGCTTATTGGCAGCAGGGAATTCACCCCTCCACTTT

V gene: TRBV2
clone size: -
J gene: TRBJ2-4
D gene: -
CDR3 protein: CASSEGLAKNIQYF
CDR3 DNA: TGTGCCAGCAGTGAAGGACTAGCCAAAAACATTCAGTACTTC

V gene: TRBV7-9
clone size: -
J gene: TRBJ2-3
D gene: -
CDR3 protein: CASSVRTVTDTQYF
CDR3 DNA: TGTGCCAGCAGCGTAAGGACAGTTACAGATACGCAGTATTTT

V gene: TRBV28
clone size: once
J gene: TRBJ1-1
D gene: -
CDR3 protein: CASRTQPRGNTEAFF
CDR3 DNA: TGTGCCAGCAGAACTCAACCCAGGGGGAACACTGAAGCTTTCTTT

V gene: TRBV5-6
clone size: -
J gene: TRBJ2-3
D gene: -
CDR3 protein: CASSGISTDTQYF
CDR3 DNA: TGTGCCAGCAGCGGGATTAGCACAGATACGCAGTATTTT

V gene: TRBV29-1
clone size: -
J gene: TRBJ1-1
D gene: -
CDR3 protein: CSARVALNTEAFF
CDR3 DNA: TGCAGCGCAAGGGTTGCATTGAACACTGAAGCTTTCTTT

V gene: TRBV7-8
clone size: -
J gene: TRBJ2-7
D gene: TRBD1
CDR3 protein: CASSLEGGTLIYEQYF
CDR3 DNA: TGTGCCAGCAGCTTAGAAGGGGGCACTTTAATTTACGAGCAGTACTTC

V gene: TRBV6-1
clone size: once
J gene: TRBJ1-3
D gene: -
CDR3 protein: CASSDRISGNTIYF
CDR3 DNA: TGTGCCAGCAGTGATCGAATCTCTGGAAACACCATATATTTT

V gene: TRBV25-1
clone size: -
J gene: TRBJ1-3
D gene: TRBD1
CDR3 protein: CASRGTGGGTIYF
CDR3 DNA: TGTGCCAGCCGAGGGACAGGGGGCGGCACCATATATTTT

V gene: TRBV4-1
clone size: -
J gene: TRBJ2-7
D gene: TRBD1
CDR3 protein: CASSSRTGGSYEQYF
CDR3 DNA: TGCGCCAGCAGCTCGAGGACAGGCGGGTCCTACGAGCAGTACTTC

V gene: TRBV28
clone size: -
J gene: TRBJ1-6
D gene: -
CDR3 protein: CASKQGTALVNSPLHF
CDR3 DNA: TGTGCCAGCAAGCAAGGGACCGCCCTGGTGAATTCACCCCTCCACTTT

V gene: TRBV5-6
clone size: -
J gene: TRBJ1-6
D gene: -
CDR3 protein: CASTFWRYNSPLHF
CDR3 DNA: TGTGCCAGCACCTTTTGGAGATATAATTCACCCCTCCACTTT

V gene: TRBV5-1
clone size: -
J gene: TRBJ2-7
D gene: TRBD2
CDR3 protein: CASSLVASGDYEQYF
CDR3 DNA: TGCGCCAGCAGCTTGGTTGCCAGCGGGGACTACGAGCAGTACTTC

V gene: TRBV7-3
clone size: -
J gene: TRBJ2-5
D gene: -
CDR3 protein: CASSSLGLETQYF
CDR3 DNA: TGTGCCAGCTCCTCCCTAGGGCTGGAGACCCAGTACTTC

V gene: TRBV4-3
clone size: -
J gene: TRBJ2-7
D gene: TRBD1
CDR3 protein: CASSLDRTGPTYEQYF
CDR3 DNA: TGCGCCAGCAGCCTAGACCGGACAGGGCCCACCTACGAGCAGTACTTC

V gene: TRBV5-1
clone size: -
J gene: TRBJ2-3
D gene: -
CDR3 protein: CASSSGLRGATDTQYF
CDR3 DNA: TGCGCCAGTTCATCTGGACTCCGGGGGGCCACAGATACGCAGTATTTT

V gene: TRBV28
clone size: -
J gene: TRBJ2-1
D gene: -
CDR3 protein: CASSLNRQLSYNEQFF
CDR3 DNA: TGTGCCAGCAGTTTGAACCGACAGCTCTCCTACAATGAGCAGTTCTTC

V gene: TRBV28
clone size: once
J gene: TRBJ1-3
D gene: -
CDR3 protein: CASSLIRGTSGNTIYF
CDR3 DNA: TGTGCCAGCAGTTTAATTAGGGGTACCTCTGGAAACACCATATATTTT

V gene: TRBV28
clone size: -
J gene: TRBJ2-1
D gene: TRBD2
CDR3 protein: CASSQTSGTYNEQFF
CDR3 DNA: TGTGCCAGCAGTCAGACTAGCGGGACGTACAATGAGCAGTTCTTC

V gene: TRBV5-1
clone size: -
J gene: TRBJ2-7
D gene: TRBD2
CDR3 protein: CASRAGLAGVYEQYF
CDR3 DNA: TGCGCCAGCAGGGCCGGACTAGCGGGAGTTTACGAGCAGTACTTC

V gene: TRBV4-2
clone size: -
J gene: TRBJ2-5
D gene: -
CDR3 protein: CASSHRGDYQETQYF
CDR3 DNA: TGTGCCAGCAGCCATCGCGGGGATTACCAAGAGACCCAGTACTTC

V gene: TRBV28
clone size: -
J gene: TRBJ2-1
D gene: -
CDR3 protein: CASHGAPYNEQFF
CDR3 DNA: TGTGCCAGCCACGGGGCTCCATACAATGAGCAGTTCTTC

V gene: TRBV7-7
clone size: -
J gene: TRBJ2-5
D gene: -
CDR3 protein: CARERETQYF
CDR3 DNA: TGTGCTAGGGAGAGGGAGACCCAGTACTTC

V gene: TRBV27
clone size: once
J gene: TRBJ2-7
D gene: TRBD2
CDR3 protein: CASSFSGGLSYEQYF
CDR3 DNA: TGTGCCAGCAGTTTTAGCGGGGGTCTATCCTACGAGCAGTACTTC

V gene: TRBV7-2
clone size: -
J gene: TRBJ2-1
D gene: -
CDR3 protein: CASSPYNEQFF
CDR3 DNA: TGTGCCAGCAGCCCCTACAATGAGCAGTTCTTC

V gene: TRBV15
clone size: -
J gene: TRBJ1-4
D gene: TRBD1
CDR3 protein: CATSKSGTGLEKLFF
CDR3 DNA: TGTGCCACCAGCAAGTCCGGGACAGGGCTCGAAAAACTGTTTTTT

V gene: TRBV21-1
clone size: -
J gene: TRBJ2-7
D gene: -
CDR3 protein: CASSTGGGQGYGEQYF
CDR3 DNA: TGTGCCAGCAGCACAGGTGGAGGGCAGGGATATGGAGAGCAGTACTTC

V gene: TRBV21-1
clone size: -
J gene: TRBJ1-4
D gene: -
CDR3 protein: CATEQGAGEKLFF
CDR3 DNA: TGTGCCACCGAACAGGGGGCTGGTGAAAAACTGTTTTTT

V gene: TRBV6-5
clone size: once
J gene: TRBJ1-2
D gene: -
CDR3 protein: CASRGATGEGYTF
CDR3 DNA: TGTGCCAGCAGGGGGGCAACAGGAGAGGGCTACACCTTC

V gene: TRBV27
clone size: -
J gene: TRBJ2-1
D gene: TRBD1
CDR3 protein: CASTGQGARNEQFF
CDR3 DNA: TGTGCCAGTACGGGACAGGGGGCGCGGAATGAGCAGTTCTTC

V gene: TRBV3-1/TRBV3-2
clone size: -
J gene: TRBJ1-1
D gene: -
CDR3 protein: CASSQDAAVRTEAFF
CDR3 DNA: TGTGCCAGCAGCCAAGATGCAGCAGTTAGGACTGAAGCTTTCTTT

V gene: TRBV29-1
clone size: -
J gene: TRBJ2-1
D gene: -
CDR3 protein: CSVEPGLGNEQFF
CDR3 DNA: TGCAGCGTTGAACCGGGGTTGGGCAATGAGCAGTTCTTC

V gene: TRBV9
clone size: -
J gene: TRBJ2-1
D gene: -
CDR3 protein: CASSVSEYNEQFF
CDR3 DNA: TGTGCCAGCAGCGTCTCAGAGTACAATGAGCAGTTCTTC

V gene: TRBV27
clone size: -
J gene: TRBJ2-7
D gene: -
CDR3 protein: CASSLNQGAGASYEQYF
CDR3 DNA: TGTGCCAGCAGCTTAAACCAAGGGGCGGGCGCCTCCTACGAGCAGTACTTC

V gene: TRBV5-4
clone size: -
J gene: TRBJ2-7
D gene: -
CDR3 protein: CASSPVGTGKGEQYF
CDR3 DNA: TGTGCCAGCAGCCCAGTCGGGACGGGGAAGGGAGAGCAGTACTTC

V gene: TRBV7-2
clone size: -
J gene: TRBJ2-7
D gene: -
CDR3 protein: CASNAGTPPYEQYF
CDR3 DNA: TGTGCCAGCAACGCCGGGACTCCCCCTTACGAGCAGTACTTC

V gene: TRBV28
clone size: once
J gene: TRBJ2-7
D gene: -
CDR3 protein: CASSPGQLPRGYEQYF
CDR3 DNA: TGTGCCAGCAGTCCAGGACAGCTCCCAAGGGGTTACGAGCAGTACTTC

V gene: TRBV6-5
clone size: -
J gene: TRBJ2-7
D gene: TRBD2
CDR3 protein: CASSRTSGGSYEQYF
CDR3 DNA: TGTGCCAGCAGCCGAACTAGCGGGGGGTCCTACGAGCAGTACTTC

V gene: TRBV4-1
clone size: -
J gene: TRBJ2-7
D gene: TRBD1
CDR3 protein: CASSQGTGISHEQYF
CDR3 DNA: TGCGCCAGCAGCCAAGGGACAGGGATTTCCCACGAGCAGTACTTC

V gene: TRBV18
clone size: -
J gene: TRBJ1-1
D gene: -
CDR3 protein: CASSPPTREAFF
CDR3 DNA: TGTGCCAGCTCACCACCGACACGTGAAGCTTTCTTT

V gene: TRBV29-1
clone size: -
J gene: TRBJ1-5
D gene: -
CDR3 protein: CSVEDSNQPQHF
CDR3 DNA: TGCAGCGTTGAAGATAGCAATCAGCCCCAGCATTTT

V gene: TRBV27
clone size: -
J gene: TRBJ1-1
D gene: TRBD1
CDR3 protein: CASSSPQGENTEAFF
CDR3 DNA: TGTGCCAGCAGTTCACCCCAGGGGGAGAACACTGAAGCTTTCTTT

V gene: TRBV29-1
clone size: -
J gene: TRBJ2-7
D gene: -
CDR3 protein: CSVEGGQYEQYF
CDR3 DNA: TGCAGCGTTGAAGGAGGGCAGTACGAGCAGTACTTC

V gene: TRBV10-3
clone size: -
J gene: TRBJ1-2
D gene: TRBD1
CDR3 protein: CAISSDRGLSGYTF
CDR3 DNA: TGTGCCATCAGCTCTGACAGGGGGCTTTCTGGCTACACCTTC

V gene: TRBV6-5
clone size: -
J gene: TRBJ2-1
D gene: -
CDR3 protein: CATRGSSYNEQFF
CDR3 DNA: TGTGCCACCCGGGGCTCCTCCTACAATGAGCAGTTCTTC

V gene: TRBV24-1
clone size: -
J gene: TRBJ1-2
D gene: -
CDR3 protein: CATSDSQGYRYTF
CDR3 DNA: TGTGCCACCAGTGATTCACAGGGATATCGCTACACCTTC

V gene: TRBV11-3
clone size: -
J gene: TRBJ2-1
D gene: TRBD2
CDR3 protein: CASSSGLAGNNEQFF
CDR3 DNA: TGTGCCAGCAGCTCCGGACTAGCGGGAAACAATGAGCAGTTCTTC

V gene: TRBV28
clone size: -
J gene: TRBJ1-1
D gene: -
CDR3 protein: CASSLARQYTEAFF
CDR3 DNA: TGTGCCAGCAGCCTGGCCCGACAGTACACTGAAGCTTTCTTT

V gene: TRBV7-2
clone size: -
J gene: TRBJ2-3
D gene: -
CDR3 protein: CASSQGAAGGLTDTQYF
CDR3 DNA: TGTGCCAGCAGCCAGGGGGCAGCGGGAGGACTCACAGATACGCAGTATTTT